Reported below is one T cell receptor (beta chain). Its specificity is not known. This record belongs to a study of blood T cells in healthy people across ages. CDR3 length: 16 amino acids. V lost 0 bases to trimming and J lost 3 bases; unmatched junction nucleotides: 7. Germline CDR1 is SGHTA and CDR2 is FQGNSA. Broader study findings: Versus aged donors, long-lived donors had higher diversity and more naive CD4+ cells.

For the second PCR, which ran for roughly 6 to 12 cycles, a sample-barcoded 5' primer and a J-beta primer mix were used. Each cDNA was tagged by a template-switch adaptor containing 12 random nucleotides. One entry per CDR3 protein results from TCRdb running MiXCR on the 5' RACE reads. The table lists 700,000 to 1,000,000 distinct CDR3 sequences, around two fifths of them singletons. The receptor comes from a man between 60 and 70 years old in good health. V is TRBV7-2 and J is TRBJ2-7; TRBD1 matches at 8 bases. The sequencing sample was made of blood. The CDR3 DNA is TGTGCCAGCAGCTTAGCGCTTAGGACAGGGCTCTACGAGCAGTACTTC. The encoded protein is CASSLALRTGLYEQYF.